This T cell receptor beta chain was recorded in a study of blood T cell repertoires in COVID-19. Across the study: The samples span acute and convalescent COVID-19 from the United States, Italy and Spain. Sources were T cells, B-cell-depleted T cells, or PBMCs; the material itself was cDNA or gDNA.

Germline loops: CDR1 MDHEN, CDR2 SYDVKM. The CDR3 has 11 residues. The V gene lost 6 bases and the J gene lost 11 bases, with 11 bases spanning the gap. Study processing details: Amplification from reference gene primers served as the basis for estimated nucleated cell counts. Assay used: immunoSEQ multiplex PCR; TCRdb lists only in-frame clones, some missing. V and J calls plus clone size are reproduced from that table; the DNA served to infer D and trimming. Here the sample spans nearly 50,000 clones, roughly 86% being singletons. The chain combines TRBV28 with TRBJ2-1; no reliable D call. Material for sequencing was peripheral blood. The receptor was isolated from a woman aged 55-70 years with acute or convalescent COVID-19. The CDR3 spells CASSETRQQFF. The CDR3 coding sequence is TGTGCCAGCAGCGAGACAAGGCAGCAGTTCTTC.